Each of the 16 T cell receptor beta chains below was sequenced from the same sample in a study of tumor-infiltrating lymphocytes in primary liver carcinoma. For each extraction, RNA and DNA were obtained together from about 21-30 mg of unsorted bulk tissue. The researchers produced TCR beta cDNA from roughly 550 ng total RNA with a constant-region primer. Three rounds of nested multiplex PCR with slightly modified ARM-PCR produced TCR beta libraries. The first two PCR rounds, around 10 cycles each, used TRBV1-TRBV30 forward primers and a C-beta reverse primer. TCRdb re-analysed the multiplex PCR reads in MiXCR, keeping a single row per CDR3 protein. The sample contains 25,000 or so distinct CDR3 sequences, more than 70% of which appear only once. The sequencing sample was made of liver tumor tissue from sampling region 5. Subset given: tumor region T5, tumor centre. These TCRs come from a woman in her twenties or thirties with primary liver carcinoma and hepatitis B virus infection.

Comments on this clonotype: A read error may account for a junction end that differs from germline. This rearrangement joins TRBV6-5 to TRBJ2-2; TRBD1 is a possible D gene (6 bases). The CDR3 loop spans 18 amino acids. CDR1 MNHEY and CDR2 SVGAGI come from the germline V gene. The DNA for the CDR3 is TGTGCCAGCAGTTACTCCCCAGGGGTCGGGTGTGGCACCGGGGAACTGTTTTTT. This sequence encodes CASSYSPGVGCGTGELFF.

On this clonotype itself: At one end, the junction sequence differs from germline, possibly due to a read error. The chain carries TRBV11-2 and TRBJ1-1, with 9 positions matching TRBD1. There are 20 residues in the CDR3. Per germline, CDR1 SGHAT and CDR2 FQNNGV. CDR3 protein: CASSARDRERKRWSNTEALF. The CDR3 DNA reads as TGTGCCAGCAGCGCTAGGGACAGGGAGCGCAAGAGGTGGAGTAACACTGAAGCTTTGTTT.

This rearrangement joins TRBV14 to TRBJ2-4; tentatively, D is TRBD1 (5 bases). Germline V gene sequence: CDR1 SGHDN, CDR2 FVKESK. The CDR3 has 17 residues. Trimming left V 0 bases short and J 0 bases short, with 12 bases between. CDR3 in amino acids: CASSQEDRYQAKNIQYF. The CDR3, as DNA: TGTGCCAGCAGCCAAGAAGACAGATACCAAGCCAAAAACATTCAGTACTTC.

The chain carries TRBV5-1 and TRBJ2-7, with D perhaps matching TRBD2 (5 bases). This CDR3 contains 15 residues. Between the trimmed V and J ends, which lost 6 bases and 4 bases, there was a span of 20 bases. The germline V gene has CDR1 SGHRS and CDR2 YFSETQ. As DNA, the CDR3 is TGCGCCAGCAACTCGAGGGCGGACTTCGTATACGAGCAGTACTTC. This gives the protein CASNSRADFVYEQYF.

The gene calls are TRBV12-3 or TRBV12-4 and TRBJ1-1; no reliable D call. Trimming took off 8 bases at V and 4 bases at J, with 17 bases between the two ends. The CDR3 length is 14 residues. This CDR3 reads CASRPGLGSTEAFF. For the CDR3, the DNA is TGTGCCAGCCGTCCGGGATTGGGAAGCACTGAAGCTTTCTTT.

As to this clonotype: A read error is likely, as this CDR3 ends without the conserved phenylalanine or tryptophan. The J gene is TRBJ2-2, the V gene TRBV7-9; D gene ambiguous. Looked up from germline, CDR1 is SEHNR and CDR2 is FQNEAQ (reference sequence). The CDR3 totals 15 residues. V was pared by 3 bases and J by 0 bases, with 8 bases between. Here the CDR3 reads CASSFERANTGELFI. For the CDR3, the DNA is TGTGCCAGCAGCTTTGAACGTGCGAACACCGGGGAGCTGTTTATT.

The chain combines TRBV29-1 with TRBJ2-1; a possible D gene is TRBD2 (5 bases). V was pared by 7 bases and J by 4 bases, with 11 bases between. Germline V gene lookup returns CDR1 SQVTM and CDR2 ANQGSEA. This CDR3 has 12 amino acids. The CDR3 DNA is TGCAGCGCCCAGAGGGAATACAATGAGCAGTTCTTC. Protein product: CSAQREYNEQFF.

Turning to this clonotype: The final CDR3 position lacks the conserved phenylalanine or tryptophan, pointing to a likely read error. The V gene is TRBV6-6, the J gene TRBJ1-2, with 8 bases lining up with TRBD1. Germline V gene sequence: CDR1 MNHNY, CDR2 SVGAGI (reference sequence). The CDR3 is 15 residues long. CDR3 region: CATSYSDRATYGYTL. CDR3 nucleotides: TGTGCCACCAGTTACTCGGACAGGGCAACCTATGGCTACACCTTG.

Points on this clonotype: In this CDR3 the conserved last residue, phenylalanine or tryptophan, is missing, so a read error is likely. The rearrangement links TRBV11-2 to TRBJ2-1; no firm D call. The CDR3 extends over 15 amino acids. Germline V gives CDR1 SGHAT, CDR2 FQNNGV. In nucleotides, the CDR3 is TGTGCCAGCAGCTTAGAGGTAAGTACCTACAGTGAGCAGTTCTTA. Encoded protein: CASSLEVSTYSEQFL.

The chain couples TRBV11-3 to TRBJ2-3, with TRBD1 matching over 7 bases. After removal of 4 bases from V and 1 base from J, the junction contained 8 bases not matched to a gene. The germline V gene encodes CDR1 SGHNT and CDR2 YENEEA. The CDR3 has 16 residues. The CDR3 region is CASSSVRGRGTDTQYF. The CDR3 bases are TGTGCCAGCAGCTCCGTGAGGGGGCGGGGCACAGATACGCAGTATTTT.

This clonotype was seen many times. The V gene is TRBV9, the J gene TRBJ1-1, with D tentatively TRBD1 (5 bases). Germline V CDR1 and CDR2: SGDLS, YYNGEE. V was pared by 1 base and J by 8 bases, with 9 bases between. This CDR3 has 12 amino acids. CDR3 in amino acids: CASSVSGDEAFF. In DNA form, the CDR3 reads TGTGCCAGCAGCGTATCGGGGGACGAAGCTTTCTTT.

A few counts support this clonotype. The chain is built from TRBV12-3 or TRBV12-4 and TRBJ2-7; D unresolved. CDR3 length: 12 amino acids. With 6 bases removed from V and 4 bases from J, the gap between germline ends came to 10 bases. This CDR3 reads CASSHISYEQYF. The DNA for the CDR3 is TGTGCCAGCAGCCATATTAGTTACGAGCAGTACTTC.

The V gene is TRBV11-3, the J gene TRBJ1-6, with a possible D match to TRBD1 (5 bases). This CDR3 is 15 amino acids long. V gave up 1 base and J gave up 7 bases, with 11 bases separating them. Looked up from germline, CDR1 is SGHNT and CDR2 is YENEEA. As DNA, the CDR3 is TGTGCCAGCAGCTTAGGAAGCTGGGGGAATTCACCCCTCCACTTT. It encodes CASSLGSWGNSPLHF.

The V call is TRBV28, the J call TRBJ2-7; D is unclear. The CDR3 is 17 residues long. The germline V gene has CDR1 MDHEN and CDR2 SYDVKM. Between the trimmed V and J ends, which lost 10 bases and 0 bases, there was a span of 25 bases. CDR3 sequence reads: CANSFPLDGRYSYEQYF. CDR3 nucleotide sequence: TGTGCCAACAGCTTCCCTTTGGACGGACGGTACTCCTACGAGCAGTACTTC.

The chain combines TRBV11-2 with TRBJ2-1; D is ambiguous. Germline V CDR1 and CDR2: SGHAT, FQNNGV. This CDR3 comprises 15 residues. V lost 3 bases and J lost 5, with 14 bases in between. The CDR3 coding sequence is TGTGCCAGCAGCTTGCCAGAGCGAGCTAACAATGAGCAGTTCTTC. This translates into CASSLPERANNEQFF.

For the CDR3, the DNA is TGTGCCAGCAGTGCTGACAGGCATAATCAGCCCCAGCATTTT. This translates into CASSADRHNQPQHF. The rearrangement links TRBV12-3 or TRBV12-4 to TRBJ1-5; D is perhaps TRBD1 (6 bases). The V gene lost 5 bases and the J gene lost 4 bases, with 12 bases spanning the gap. The CDR3 consists of 14 residues.